The entry below describes one TCR beta chain. The antigen is undetermined. The sample comes from a study of beta chain features in type 1 diabetes. Expressed TCRB transcripts were sequenced, since all the RNA that had been isolated was reverse transcribed. The table came from immunoSEQ multiplex PCR; TCRdb's copy has only in-frame clones and leaves some out. This sample yields about 740,000 clones, of which roughly an eighth are seen a single time; less than 0.025% belongs to the top ten. Germline values: CDR1 LNHNV, CDR2 YYDKDF (reference sequence). V lost 3 bases to trimming and J lost 3 bases, with 11 bases between them. CDR3 length: 15 amino acids. Cell sorting via CD45RO/CCR7/CD25/CD127/CD95/CD27 was performed to obtain CD4+ naive, central memory, regulatory and stem cell-like memory cells. General observations from the study: Patients' naive, central memory and Treg TCRB repertoires seemed closer to one another than those of healthy donors. Cells expressing TCR highly could be over-represented by cDNA sequencing. Across all four CD4+ subsets, people with type 1 diabetes showed modestly shorter TCRB CDR3s.

The source is a man aged 18 to 30 with type 1 diabetes. The sequenced sample was naive CD4+ T cells from blood. The chain carries TRBV15 and TRBJ1-4; D is unresolved. The CDR3 reads CATSRELVPNEKLFF. The CDR3 DNA sequence: TGTGCCACCAGCAGGGAGCTCGTACCTAATGAAAAACTGTTTTTT.